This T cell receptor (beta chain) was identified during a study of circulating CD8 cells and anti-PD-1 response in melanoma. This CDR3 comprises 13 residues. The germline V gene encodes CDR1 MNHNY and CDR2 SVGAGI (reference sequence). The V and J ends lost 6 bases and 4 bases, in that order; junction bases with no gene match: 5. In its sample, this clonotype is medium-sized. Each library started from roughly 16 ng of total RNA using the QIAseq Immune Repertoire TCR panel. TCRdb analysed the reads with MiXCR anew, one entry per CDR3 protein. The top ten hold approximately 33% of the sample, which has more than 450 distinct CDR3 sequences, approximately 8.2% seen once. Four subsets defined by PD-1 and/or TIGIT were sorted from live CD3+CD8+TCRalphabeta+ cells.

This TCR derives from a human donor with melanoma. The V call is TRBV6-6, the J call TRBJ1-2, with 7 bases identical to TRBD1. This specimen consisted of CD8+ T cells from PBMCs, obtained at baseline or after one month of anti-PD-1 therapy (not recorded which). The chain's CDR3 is CASRYRDSYGYTF. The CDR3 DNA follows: TGTGCCAGCAGGTACCGGGACAGCTATGGCTACACCTTC.